This is a list of T cell receptor beta chains from one sample in a study of blood T cell repertoires in COVID-19. Some clones are missing from TCRdb's copy, which holds only in-frame ones; the method was immunoSEQ multiplex PCR. The sample yields approximately 100,000 clones, around nine tenths seen once. Source material: peripheral blood. The receptors derive from a human donor in a cohort sampled during active COVID-19. The CDR3 runs from the conserved cysteine through the conserved F or W.

j_call: TRBJ2-7
v_call: TRBV3-1/TRBV3-2
cdr3_aa: CASSQNAGVCLTYEQYF

j_call: TRBJ1-1
v_call: TRBV7-3
cdr3_aa: CASSLGGSTEAFF

j_call: TRBJ2-7
v_call: TRBV2
cdr3_aa: CASSTGTEKYF

j_call: TRBJ2-4
v_call: TRBV19
cdr3_aa: CASKGLGGINRDTNIQYF

j_call: TRBJ1-2
v_call: TRBV4-3
cdr3_aa: CASSQATEHPNYGYTF

j_call: TRBJ1-1
v_call: TRBV6-1
cdr3_aa: CASSEFQGGLNTEAFF

j_call: TRBJ1-2
v_call: TRBV7-2
cdr3_aa: CASSLYTTGDANGYTF

j_call: TRBJ2-5
v_call: TRBV28
cdr3_aa: CASSPLAGGETQYF

j_call: TRBJ2-1
v_call: TRBV9
cdr3_aa: CASSAPRTGGLVGPYNEQFF

j_call: TRBJ1-1
v_call: TRBV2
cdr3_aa: CASSRDRSSTEAFF

j_call: TRBJ2-7
v_call: TRBV6-5
cdr3_aa: CASMRRRSSYEQYF

j_call: TRBJ1-1
v_call: TRBV4-3
cdr3_aa: CASSSATMNTEAFF

j_call: TRBJ2-2
v_call: TRBV27
cdr3_aa: CASSPRLAGAGELFF

j_call: TRBJ2-7
v_call: TRBV7-2
cdr3_aa: CASSSRGGVAYEQYF

j_call: TRBJ2-2
v_call: TRBV4-1
cdr3_aa: CASSQESSSSHLGELFF

j_call: TRBJ2-3
v_call: TRBV27
cdr3_aa: CASSGTGLGPFAQYF

j_call: TRBJ1-4
v_call: TRBV2
cdr3_aa: CATYGPGEKLFF

j_call: TRBJ2-1
v_call: TRBV7-6
cdr3_aa: CASSLELGGYNEQFF

j_call: TRBJ1-1
v_call: TRBV5-1
cdr3_aa: CASRLGQGYMNTEAFF

j_call: TRBJ2-2
v_call: TRBV7-2
cdr3_aa: CASSLSPGTGGAGELFF

j_call: TRBJ2-5
v_call: TRBV6-2/TRBV6-3
cdr3_aa: CASSKSPETQYF

j_call: TRBJ1-6
v_call: TRBV27
cdr3_aa: CASRKAGGRNSPLHF

j_call: TRBJ1-5
v_call: TRBV7-8
cdr3_aa: CASSPGAGWNSGSNQPQHF

j_call: TRBJ1-5
v_call: TRBV5-1
cdr3_aa: CASSLVFGSNQPQHF

j_call: TRBJ2-1
v_call: TRBV7-8
cdr3_aa: CASSSEGLAGNEQFF

j_call: TRBJ2-1
v_call: TRBV4-3
cdr3_aa: CASSQEGLAGGQFF

j_call: TRBJ1-6
v_call: TRBV19
cdr3_aa: CASREDRADNSPLHF

j_call: TRBJ2-5
v_call: TRBV3-1/TRBV3-2
cdr3_aa: CASSQMGGFETQYF

j_call: TRBJ1-6
v_call: TRBV27
cdr3_aa: CASSLRESNSPLHF

j_call: TRBJ2-3
v_call: TRBV30
cdr3_aa: CAWSDRLTVTDTQYF

j_call: TRBJ1-2
v_call: TRBV30
cdr3_aa: CAWSAAGRYYGYTF

j_call: TRBJ2-1
v_call: TRBV19
cdr3_aa: CASSIGPNNEQFF

j_call: TRBJ1-5
v_call: TRBV5-5
cdr3_aa: CASSLRAGGAQHF

j_call: TRBJ1-3
v_call: TRBV5-6
cdr3_aa: CARQGARRNTIYF

j_call: TRBJ2-7
v_call: TRBV13
cdr3_aa: CASSSAGTYEQYF

j_call: TRBJ2-3
v_call: TRBV6-2/TRBV6-3
cdr3_aa: CASSETSGGTDTQYF

j_call: TRBJ1-1
v_call: TRBV14
cdr3_aa: CASRNRAGADTEAFF

j_call: TRBJ2-2
v_call: TRBV28
cdr3_aa: CASSPSTGELFF

j_call: TRBJ1-1
v_call: TRBV14
cdr3_aa: CASSQTGARAFF

j_call: TRBJ1-5
v_call: TRBV7-9
cdr3_aa: CASSLKRALGPQHF

j_call: TRBJ2-7
v_call: TRBV4-1
cdr3_aa: CASSQVQGGVYEQYF

j_call: TRBJ2-1
v_call: TRBV28
cdr3_aa: CASRGTLSEQFF

j_call: TRBJ1-1
v_call: TRBV6-2/TRBV6-3
cdr3_aa: CASSYSLRDREGAFF

j_call: TRBJ2-1
v_call: TRBV4-3
cdr3_aa: CASSQDKGRDIINEQFF

j_call: TRBJ2-1
v_call: TRBV19
cdr3_aa: CASRATRGSYNEQFF

j_call: TRBJ2-3
v_call: TRBV29-1
cdr3_aa: CSVVLGSTDTQYF

j_call: TRBJ2-1
v_call: TRBV19
cdr3_aa: CASGSSSYNEQFF

j_call: TRBJ2-2
v_call: TRBV24-1
cdr3_aa: CATSDPDRDGELFF

j_call: TRBJ2-1
v_call: TRBV12-5
cdr3_aa: CASGLFVGGYNEQFF

j_call: TRBJ2-3
v_call: TRBV7-2
cdr3_aa: CASSLLLAGEGDTQYF